This passage covers 23 T cell receptor beta chains from one sample sequenced in a study of T cell repertoires in cytomegalovirus infection. One entry per CDR3 protein, called by TCRdb with MiXCR from the reads. The data show around 710,000 distinct CDR3 sequences, approximately 32% seen once. What these receptors recognize is not known. The sample here was cultured CD8+ T cells from PBMCs, taken from culture after CMV antigen stimulation. These receptors were collected from a human donor in good health (CMV status not recorded). Some clones in this sample may be carry-over from other donors' samples.

There are a few counts of this clonotype. This chain links TRBV2 with TRBJ2-6, with D uncertain. V lost 3 bases to trimming and J lost 0 bases, with 6 bases between them. Germline loops: CDR1 SNHLY, CDR2 FYNNEI. This CDR3 contains 15 residues. The CDR3 spells CASSDWYSGANVLTF. CDR3 bases: TGTGCCAGCAGTGATTGGTACTCTGGGGCCAACGTCCTGACTTTC.

This chain connects TRBV6-5 to TRBJ2-1, with D perhaps TRBD1 (6 bases). Germline V gene sequence: CDR1 MNHEY, CDR2 SVGAGI. This CDR3 is 13 amino acids long. With 6 bases removed from V and 10 bases from J, the gap between germline ends came to 16 bases. CDR3 coding DNA: TGTGCCAGCAGCCAGGGGACCCCGCAAGAGCAGTTCTTC. This encodes CASSQGTPQEQFF.

The chain is built from TRBV2 and TRBJ1-1, with TRBD1 as a possible D gene (6 bases). Germline loops: CDR1 SNHLY, CDR2 FYNNEI. V was trimmed by 3 bases and J by 6 bases, leaving 14 bases between them. The CDR3 sequence is 14 residues long. The CDR3 loop reads CASSEGGGAAEAFF. The CDR3, as DNA: TGTGCCAGCAGTGAGGGAGGGGGGGCCGCTGAAGCTTTCTTT.

The sample holds a few counts of this clonotype. The chain combines TRBV7-2 with TRBJ1-4, with 9 positions matching TRBD1. CDR1 SGHTA and CDR2 FQGNSA come from the germline V gene. The ends lost 4 bases at V and 6 bases at J; junction bases unmatched: 12. The CDR3 has 17 residues. The CDR3, as DNA: TGTGCCAGCAGCTCCTGGTACAGGGGGCGGGATGATGAAAAACTGTTTTTT. Translation gives CASSSWYRGRDDEKLFF.

The chain uses TRBV4-1 and TRBJ1-1, with a tentative D call TRBD1 (5 bases). Germline lookup yields CDR1 MGHRA and CDR2 YSYEKL. V lost 1 base and J lost 2, with 11 bases in between. This CDR3 has 15 amino acids. This CDR3 reads CASSQVGVQNTEAFF. Written as DNA, the CDR3 is TGCGCCAGCAGCCAAGTGGGGGTGCAAAACACTGAAGCTTTCTTT.

The V gene is TRBV2, the J gene TRBJ1-1; the D gene is possibly TRBD1 (6 bases). The CDR3 sequence is 18 residues long. CDR1 is SNHLY and CDR2 is FYNNEI in the germline V gene. V was cut by 7 bases and J by 0 bases, with 24 bases left in between. The chain's CDR3 is CASTTRGTTGRMNTEAFF. The CDR3 nucleotides read TGTGCCAGCACCACAAGGGGGACAACAGGAAGGATGAACACTGAAGCTTTCTTT.

This clonotype came up many times. J is TRBJ2-7 and V is TRBV6-2 or TRBV6-3; D gene unclear. This CDR3 comprises 13 residues. Trimming cost V 6 bases and J 0 bases, with 9 bases left between them. Germline CDR1 reads MNHEY; CDR2 reads SVGEGT. CDR3 in amino acids: CASSPDNSYEQYV. The CDR3 nucleotides read TGTGCCAGCAGCCCCGACAACTCCTACGAGCAGTACGTC.

The rearrangement joins TRBV14 to TRBJ1-1; D remains unclear. Trimming pared 0 bases from V and 5 bases from J, leaving 7 bases between. The CDR3 extends over 13 amino acids. The germline gives CDR1 SGHDN, CDR2 FVKESK. The DNA of the CDR3 is TGTGCCAGCAGCCAAGATTGGAAAACTGAAGCTTTCTTT. The encoded protein is CASSQDWKTEAFF.

This clonotype was seen many times. This chain uses TRBV7-8 with TRBJ2-3, with D possibly matching TRBD1 (5 bases). CDR1 and CDR2 (germline): SGHVS, FQNEAQ. The CDR3 spans 16 residues. V was cut by 5 bases and J by 0 bases, with 15 bases left in between. The DNA for the CDR3 is TGTGCCAGCAGCCCGGTTGAGACAGTGAGCACAGATACGCAGTATTTT. Translating it yields CASSPVETVSTDTQYF.

This clonotype was counted at least ten times. The J gene is TRBJ1-1, the V gene TRBV7-6; possibly TRBD1 for D (5 bases). From germline, CDR1 is SGHVS and CDR2 FNYEAQ. The CDR3 has 17 residues. V was shortened by 2 bases and J by 5 bases, with 21 bases between the two germline ends. CDR3 nucleotides: TGTGCCAGCAGCTTAAGTCGGTTAGACCCGGGGACGACTGAAGCTTTCTTT. Translating it yields CASSLSRLDPGTTEAFF.

The chain uses TRBV14 and TRBJ1-6; D not resolved. The germline CDR1 and CDR2 sequences are SGHDN and FVKESK. V was trimmed by 0 bases and J by 2 bases, leaving 14 bases between them. This CDR3 region has 18 residues. The CDR3 region is CASSQDRAAGTYNSPLHF. The CDR3 nucleotides are TGTGCCAGCAGCCAAGATCGGGCAGCGGGGACCTATAATTCACCCCTCCACTTT.

This clonotype was counted only a few times. The V gene is TRBV7-3, the J gene TRBJ2-1; 8 bases agree with TRBD2. Germline-derived CDR1 and CDR2 are SGHTA and FQGTGA. The CDR3 runs 16 residues. Losses at the gene ends were 3 bases for V and 2 bases for J; bases not matched to a gene: 6. CDR3 in amino acids: CASSFTGRGAYNEQFF. CDR3 DNA sequence: TGTGCCAGCAGCTTTACAGGGCGGGGGGCCTACAATGAGCAGTTCTTC.

This chain joins TRBV11-2 and TRBJ2-5; TRBD2 matches at 8 bases. V dropped 1 base and J dropped 5; count of bases not matched to a gene: 12. Germline V lookup: CDR1 SGHAT, CDR2 FQNNGV. The CDR3 is 17 amino acids. In DNA, the CDR3 is TGTGCCAGCAGCTTAGCCCCGACAGGAGCGGGGGTGGAGACCCAGTACTTC. This sequence encodes CASSLAPTGAGVETQYF. The full variable domain, rest sourced from reference TRBV11-2 and TRBJ2-5, is EAGVAQSPRYKIIEKRQSVAFWCNPISGHATLYWYQQILGQGPKLLIQFQNNGVVDDSQLPKDRFSAERLKGVDSTLKIQPAKLEDSAVYLCASSLAPTGAGVETQYFGPGTRLLVL.

The CDR3 bases are TGTGCCAGCAAGGGTTTGACGAACACTGAAGCTTTCTTT. Its protein product is CASKGLTNTEAFF. The rearrangement joins TRBV7-4 to TRBJ1-1; D unresolved. Germline loops: CDR1 SGHVT, CDR2 SQSDAQ. The CDR3 is 13 amino acids. The ends were cut back, 7 bases at V and 1 base at J, with 10 bases in the middle.

This clonotype was detected only a few times. The chain combines TRBV7-9 with TRBJ1-2; D unclear. The CDR3 consists of 14 residues. V gave up 5 bases and J gave up 4 bases, with 14 bases separating them. Per the germline V gene, CDR1 is SEHNR and CDR2 is FQNEAQ (reference sequence). The DNA for the CDR3 is TGTGCCAGCAGCCCTTTGGACCTCACCTATGGCTACACCTTC. This sequence encodes CASSPLDLTYGYTF. Using reference TRBV7-9 and TRBJ1-2 for the parts outside the CDR3, the full variable domain is DTGVSQNPRHKITKRGQNVTFRCDPISEHNRLYWYRQTLGQGPEFLTYFQNEAQLEKSRLLSDRFSAERPKGSFSTLEIQRTEQGDSAMYLCASSPLDLTYGYTFGSGTRLTVV.

The gene calls are TRBV24-1 and TRBJ2-5; 11 positions agree with TRBD1. The CDR3 is 13 residues long. The germline V gene has CDR1 KGHDR and CDR2 SFDVKD. After removal of 7 bases from V and 4 bases from J, the junction contained 1 base not matched to a gene. The CDR3 DNA reads TGTGCCACCAGAGGACAGGGGGCAGAGACCCAGTACTTC. Its translation is CATRGQGAETQYF.

The chain carries TRBV6-2 or TRBV6-3 and TRBJ2-7, with a tentative D call TRBD1 (5 bases). V lost 4 bases and J lost 2, with 9 bases in between. Looked up from germline, CDR1 is MNHEY and CDR2 is SVGEGT. The CDR3 has 13 amino acids. The DNA of the CDR3 is TGTGCCAGCAGTTGGGCAGGGCCCTACGAGCAGTACTTC. It specifies CASSWAGPYEQYF.

This chain connects TRBV29-1 to TRBJ2-1; D not resolved. Germline CDR1 SQVTM, CDR2 ANQGSEA. The V gene lost 5 bases and the J gene lost 0 bases, with 2 bases spanning the gap. The CDR3 is 11 residues long. CDR3 loop: CSVNSYNEQFF. CDR3 sequence (DNA): TGCAGCGTTAACTCCTACAATGAGCAGTTCTTC.

The rearrangement joins TRBV3-1 to TRBJ2-1; D is undetermined. This CDR3 contains 18 residues. The germline V and J ends were trimmed by 0 bases and 4 bases, with 19 bases remaining between them. Germline CDR1 reads LGHDT; CDR2 reads YNNKEL (reference sequence). The CDR3 DNA is TGTGCCAGCAGCCAAGAAGGAGAGTCAGGCACGTGGTACAATGAGCAGTTCTTC. Translated: CASSQEGESGTWYNEQFF.

This clonotype has at least ten counts. This chain uses TRBV7-6 with TRBJ1-2; TRBD1 is a possible D gene (6 bases). Trimming took 5 bases from V and 6 from J, leaving 13 bases between them. CDR1 is SGHVS, CDR2 FNYEAQ, per germline. This CDR3 has 13 amino acids. In nucleotides, the CDR3 is TGTGCCAGCAGCCCCCCGACAGGAGATGGCTACACCTTC. The encoded protein is CASSPPTGDGYTF.

V is TRBV2 and J is TRBJ1-5; D is ambiguous. Germline lookup yields CDR1 SNHLY and CDR2 FYNNEI. Deletions cut 5 bases from V and 5 bases from J, with 13 bases between. This CDR3 region has 14 residues. CDR3 DNA: TGTGCCAGCAGTTCGCCGGATTCTTATCAGCCCCAGCATTTT. The encoded protein is CASSSPDSYQPQHF.

This clonotype turned up a few times. This chain links TRBV2 with TRBJ1-1; unclear D gene. The CDR3 is 12 residues long. The V gene lost 2 bases and the J gene lost 8 bases, with 9 bases spanning the gap. Germline V CDR1 and CDR2: SNHLY, FYNNEI. CDR3 nucleotide sequence: TGTGCCAGCAGTGAACCGGGTTTAGAAGCTTTCTTT. Translated: CASSEPGLEAFF.

This clonotype was counted ten times or more. The chain uses TRBV7-2 and TRBJ1-2; D is undetermined. This CDR3 contains 13 residues. CDR1 is SGHTA and CDR2 is FQGNSA in the germline V gene. V was pared by 8 bases and J by 6 bases, with 16 bases between. CDR3 DNA: TGTGCCAGCGGATACGGAGGGCTTCATGGCTACACCTTC. It is translated as CASGYGGLHGYTF. Combining the CDR3 with reference TRBV7-2 and TRBJ1-2 gives the whole variable domain GAGVSQSPSNKVTEKGKDVELRCDPISGHTALYWYRQSLGQGLEFLIYFQGNSAPDKSGLPSDRFSAERTGGSVSTLTIQRTQQEDSAVYLCASGYGGLHGYTFGSGTRLTVV.